The clone carrying this T cell receptor beta chain was detected ten times or more. This record belongs to a study of T-cell reconstitution after alpha-beta-depleted transplantation in children. Unique molecular identifiers were incorporated into the prepared TCRbeta library. One entry per CDR3 protein, called by TCRdb with MiXCR from the PCR reads. Of about 870,000 distinct CDR3 sequences listed, roughly 16% are singletons. Per the germline V gene, CDR1 is SGHVS and CDR2 is FNYEAQ. V lost 2 bases, J lost 4 bases, and 3 bases stayed unmatched. The CDR3 is made up of 15 amino acids. The rearrangement uses TRBV7-6 and TRBJ2-2, with 8 nucleotides matching TRBD2. Sequenced here: PBMCs, mostly from graft donor cells, sampled 360 days after TCRalphabeta/CD19-depleted stem cell transplant. The clonotype comes from a male patient between 10 and 17 years old who had a stem cell transplant for acute lymphoblastic leukemia, so the T cells may come from the graft donor. The DNA of the CDR3 is TGTGCCAGCAGCTTAAGGCTAGCGGGCACCGGGGAGCTGTTTTTT. Translated: CASSLRLAGTGELFF.